The 21 T cell receptor beta chains listed next were all sequenced from one sample in a study of cytomegalovirus exposure and HLA in healthy donors. PCR was performed using 60 Vbeta and 13 Jbeta primers. This table comes from immunoSEQ multiplex PCR, and its TCRdb copy is limited to in-frame clones, with some not included. This sample has approximately 150,000 clones, with approximately 80% found just once. The source material was PBMCs. These receptors were obtained from a man younger than 35 in good health and CMV-seropositive.

The chain couples TRBV6-5 to TRBJ1-2; the D gene is possibly TRBD1 (5 bases). V was pared by 7 bases and J by 7 bases, with 22 bases between. This CDR3 is built from 15 residues. Germline V lookup: CDR1 MNHEY, CDR2 SVGAGI. The CDR3 coding sequence is TGTGCCAGCAAAGGGGTAGTAGGAATCGTGAGTGGCTACACCTTC. It encodes CASKGVVGIVSGYTF.

This clone was seen a single time. The gene calls are TRBV7-9 and TRBJ2-5; 7 bases line up with TRBD1. The junction had 4 bases not matched to a gene; V was cut back by 6 bases and J by 6 bases. This CDR3 comprises 12 residues. Germline V gene sequence: CDR1 SEHNR, CDR2 FQNEAQ (reference sequence). The CDR3 DNA reads TGTGCCAGCAGGGGGACAGCTCAGACCCAGTACTTC. Protein: CASRGTAQTQYF.

V gene TRBV13 combines with J gene TRBJ2-1, with 9 bases matching TRBD1. From germline, CDR1 is PRHDT and CDR2 FYEKMQ (reference sequence). The CDR3 covers 15 residues. The V segment lost 4 bases and the J segment 8 bases; nucleotides outside the gene matches: 9. The CDR3 sequence is CASSSPGQGMYEQFF. Written as DNA, the CDR3 is TGTGCCAGCAGCTCCCCGGGACAGGGTATGTATGAGCAGTTCTTC.

This rearrangement joins TRBV19 to TRBJ1-1, with TRBD1 matching 8 bases. The CDR3 has 18 residues. Germline CDR1 LNHDA, CDR2 SQIVND (reference sequence). V lost 0 bases to trimming and J lost 1 base; unmatched junction nucleotides: 10. The CDR3 DNA sequence: TGTGCCAGTAGTATAGACAAGCAGGGGGCGCCTACGAACACTGAAGCTTTCTTT. Amino acid sequence: CASSIDKQGAPTNTEAFF.

This chain joins TRBV4-1 and TRBJ2-7, with D unresolved. CDR3 length: 13 amino acids. V lost 0 bases, J lost 0 bases, and 3 bases lay in between. Per the germline V gene, CDR1 is MGHRA and CDR2 is YSYEKL. CDR3 residues: CASSQDHSYEQYF. The CDR3 DNA reads TGCGCCAGCAGCCAAGATCACTCCTACGAGCAGTACTTC.

The chain is built from TRBV6-5 and TRBJ1-1; possibly TRBD1 for D (5 bases). The V end lost 6 bases, the J end lost 6 bases, and 11 bases lay between the germline ends. The germline V gene encodes CDR1 MNHEY and CDR2 SVGAGI. This CDR3 has 12 residues. The CDR3 sequence is CASRGGYSEAFF. CDR3 nucleotides: TGTGCCAGCAGGGGGGGGTACTCTGAAGCTTTCTTT.

The rearrangement uses TRBV7-9 and TRBJ1-2; weak D call: TRBD1 (6 bases). V was cut by 4 bases and J by 6 bases, with 12 bases left in between. The length of the CDR3 is 13 residues. Germline assignment: CDR1 SEHNR and CDR2 FQNEAQ (reference sequence). In DNA form, the CDR3 reads TGTGCCAGCAGCTCTTACAGGGATCATGGCTACACCTTC. It encodes CASSSYRDHGYTF.

CDR3: CSVVVFETGDYEQYF. The CDR3 DNA sequence: TGCAGCGTTGTTGTCTTCGAAACAGGGGACTACGAGCAGTACTTC. The rearrangement uses TRBV29-1 and TRBJ2-7; 7 nucleotides match TRBD1. Trimming took 4 bases from V and 3 from J; bases not matched to a gene: 12. The germline gives CDR1 SQVTM, CDR2 ANQGSEA. The CDR3 runs to 15 residues.

This chain joins TRBV4-2 and TRBJ2-7; D possibly corresponds to TRBD1 (6 bases). Germline V gives CDR1 LGHNA, CDR2 YNFKEQ. The length of the CDR3 is 14 residues. Trimming removed 5 bases from V and 9 bases from J, with 20 bases in between. CDR3 in amino acids: CASSANDRGLAQYF. For the CDR3, the DNA is TGTGCCAGCAGCGCAAACGATAGGGGGTTAGCGCAGTACTTC.

The chain joins TRBV6-5 to TRBJ1-5; TRBD1 aligns across 7 bases. V shed 4 bases and J 3 bases; nucleotides not matched to a gene: 3. The CDR3 runs 14 residues. Germline CDR1 and CDR2: MNHEY and SVGAGI. CDR3 in amino acids: CASSSQGYNQPQHF. The CDR3 nucleotides read TGTGCCAGCAGTTCACAGGGGTACAATCAGCCCCAGCATTTT.

This chain uses TRBV5-4 with TRBJ1-1; weak D call: TRBD1 (5 bases). V was shortened by 1 base and J by 3 bases, with 13 bases between the two germline ends. The CDR3 spans 15 residues. Germline V gene sequence: CDR1 SGHNT, CDR2 YYREEE (reference sequence). CDR3 residues: CASSLLPGIYTEAFF. The CDR3 DNA sequence: TGTGCCAGCAGCTTGTTGCCAGGGATCTACACTGAAGCTTTCTTT.

This clone was found a few times. The chain has TRBV6-5 and TRBJ1-1; D might be TRBD1 (5 bases). Trimming took off 6 bases at V and 1 base at J, with 9 bases between the two ends. The CDR3 contains 13 residues. CDR1 and CDR2 (germline): MNHEY, SVGAGI. Here the CDR3 reads CASRLTENTEAFF. CDR3 coding DNA: TGTGCCAGCAGACTGACAGAGAACACTGAAGCTTTCTTT.

This sequence joins TRBV5-1 and TRBJ2-3; no definite D call. The CDR3 is 12 residues long. Trimming removed 8 bases from V and 3 bases from J, with 10 bases in between. Germline V gene data show CDR1 as SGHRS and CDR2 as YFSETQ. CDR3 region: CARKLRTDTQYF. The CDR3, as DNA: TGCGCCAGAAAACTGAGGACAGATACGCAGTATTTT.

Remarks on this clone: This same CDR3 is encoded by further DNA sequences in the sample. J is TRBJ2-7 and V is TRBV27; possibly TRBD2 for D (6 bases). The CDR3 is 15 residues long. Germline CDR1 reads MNHEY; CDR2 reads SMNVEV (reference sequence). Trimming cost V 3 bases and J 0 bases, with 12 bases left between them. CDR3 residues: CASSLGGVSSYEQYF. DNA for the CDR3: TGTGCCAGCAGTTTGGGCGGGGTAAGCTCCTACGAGCAGTACTTC.

The chain has TRBV15 and TRBJ2-2; 8 bases align to TRBD2. CDR3 length: 15 amino acids. V lost 5 bases and J lost 0; bases outside the gene matches: 2. Looked up from germline, CDR1 is LNHNV and CDR2 is YYDKDF (reference sequence). CDR3 residues: CATSGGLANTGELFF. Here the CDR3 DNA reads TGTGCCACCAGCGGGGGACTAGCGAACACCGGGGAGCTGTTTTTT.

The chain couples TRBV9 to TRBJ2-7, with D tentatively TRBD1 (6 bases). Germline assignment: CDR1 SGDLS and CDR2 YYNGEE. The CDR3 runs to 15 residues. V was pared by 4 bases and J by 3 bases, with 17 bases between. CDR3 sequence: CASSPPGQRDYEQYF. The CDR3 nucleotides read TGTGCCAGCAGCCCACCCGGACAGAGAGACTACGAGCAGTACTTC.

This sequence joins TRBV27 and TRBJ1-2; D is unclear. The germline CDR1 and CDR2 sequences are MNHEY and SMNVEV (reference sequence). Trimming pared 3 bases from V and 4 bases from J, leaving 9 bases between. The CDR3 has 13 residues. Here the CDR3 reads CASSFSGSYGYTF. CDR3 bases: TGTGCCAGCAGTTTCTCCGGGAGCTATGGCTACACCTTC.

This clone was recorded only once. The rearrangement joins TRBV19 to TRBJ1-5, with 12 bases aligning to TRBD1. CDR1 LNHDA and CDR2 SQIVND come from the germline V gene (reference sequence). The CDR3 sequence is 20 residues long. Germline trimming cut 3 bases from V and 5 bases from J; bases unmatched to any gene: 17. As DNA, the CDR3 is TGTGCCAGTAGTATGAGGGGCCCCCGATCCGGGACAGGGGGCGATCAGCCCCAGCATTTT. Protein sequence: CASSMRGPRSGTGGDQPQHF. The full variable domain, completed using reference TRBV19 and TRBJ1-5, is DGGITQSPKYLFRKEGQNVTLSCEQNLNHDAMYWYRQDPGQGLRLIYYSQIVNDFQKGDIAEGYSVSREKKESFPLTVTSAQKNPTAFYLCASSMRGPRSGTGGDQPQHFGDGTRLSIL.

The chain joins TRBV27 to TRBJ2-6; D not resolved. CDR1 MNHEY and CDR2 SMNVEV come from the germline V gene (reference sequence). Trimming took off 7 bases at V and 4 bases at J, with 14 bases between the two ends. CDR3 size: 15 residues. For the CDR3, the DNA is TGTGCCAGCACCTCGTTCGGGTACGGGGCCAACGTCCTGACTTTC. This encodes CASTSFGYGANVLTF.

The chain employs TRBV19 and TRBJ1-1, with D possibly being TRBD1 (5 bases). Germline V lookup: CDR1 LNHDA, CDR2 SQIVND (reference sequence). This CDR3 is 14 amino acids long. V was clipped by 5 bases and J by 1 base, with 11 bases between them. The CDR3 DNA sequence: TGTGCCAGTAGTTACCCAGGGTCGAACACTGAAGCTTTCTTT. Protein product: CASSYPGSNTEAFF.

The V and J genes are TRBV7-9 and TRBJ2-2, with TRBD1 identical over 7 bases. V lost 5 bases, J lost 7 bases, and 10 bases stayed unmatched. CDR1 is SEHNR, CDR2 FQNEAQ, per germline (reference sequence). The CDR3 covers 15 residues. The CDR3 DNA reads as TGTGCCAGCAGCCCACCGGGACAGTCTAACGGGGAGCTGTTTTTT. This codes for CASSPPGQSNGELFF. Full variable domain (rest looked up from reference TRBV7-9 and TRBJ2-2): DTGVSQNPRHKITKRGQNVTFRCDPISEHNRLYWYRQTLGQGPEFLTYFQNEAQLEKSRLLSDRFSAERPKGSFSTLEIQRTEQGDSAMYLCASSPPGQSNGELFFGEGSRLTVL.